Listed here is a single T cell receptor (beta chain). This specimen comes from a study of blood T cell repertoires in COVID-19. At the level of the study: T cells, B-cell-depleted T cells, or PBMCs provided the cDNA or gDNA that served as material.

Data came from immunoSEQ multiplex PCR; TCRdb stores just in-frame clones and leaves some out. This sample has about 260,000 clones, with about 89% found just once. The V end was cut by 5 bases, the J end by 8 bases, with 21 bases between. The CDR3 spans 16 residues. CDR1 and CDR2 from the germline V gene are LNHDA and SQIVND (reference sequence). The sample consisted of peripheral blood. This sequence joins TRBV19 and TRBJ1-4; D unclear. The sequence was obtained from a man aged 40-49 years who had recovered from COVID-19. The CDR3 loop reads CASSAGRLGPGEKLFF. The CDR3 nucleotides are TGTGCCAGTAGTGCGGGGAGATTAGGCCCAGGAGAAAAACTGTTTTTT.